The 21 T cell receptor beta chains given below trace back to one sample, sequenced in a study of cytomegalovirus exposure and HLA in healthy donors. The study ran its PCR with 60 Vbeta and 13 Jbeta primers. Libraries were prepared by immunoSEQ multiplex PCR; TCRdb keeps only in-frame clonotypes and omits some of them. The data show about 150,000 clones, around 84% seen once. Sequenced: PBMCs. The receptors originated from a boy aged 2 to 10 in good health and CMV-seronegative.

J is TRBJ2-7 and V is TRBV15; perhaps TRBD2 as D (5 bases). Germline V gene sequence: CDR1 LNHNV, CDR2 YYDKDF (reference sequence). This CDR3 comprises 16 residues. V was shortened by 0 bases and J by 0 bases, with 12 bases between the two germline ends. The CDR3 loop is CATSRDRGISSYEQYF. The CDR3, as DNA: TGTGCCACCAGCAGAGACCGAGGGATCAGCTCCTACGAGCAGTACTTC.

V gene TRBV4-3 combines with J gene TRBJ2-3; 12 nucleotides align to TRBD2. Germline V CDR1 and CDR2: LGHNA, YSLEER. V lost 0 bases and J lost 5; bases outside the gene matches: 9. This CDR3 is 18 amino acids long. The DNA for the CDR3 is TGCGCCAGCAGCCAAGATGATGGGCTAGCGGGAGGGCAAGATACGCAGTATTTT. It codes for CASSQDDGLAGGQDTQYF.

The V and J genes are TRBV5-6 and TRBJ1-5, with D possibly being TRBD1 (5 bases). CDR1 and CDR2 from the germline V gene are SGHDT and YYEEEE. The CDR3 totals 14 residues. Trimming pared 2 bases from V and 7 bases from J, leaving 13 bases between. Written as DNA, the CDR3 is TGTGCCAGCAGCTTTGGGTCAGGGCAACAGCCCCAGCATTTT. Translating gives CASSFGSGQQPQHF.

The chain recombines TRBV15 with TRBJ2-7; 7 nucleotides align to TRBD2. V lost 2 bases and J lost 4; bases outside the gene matches: 11. Germline lookup yields CDR1 LNHNV and CDR2 YYDKDF (reference sequence). The CDR3 is made up of 16 amino acids. Here the CDR3 reads CATSRILSAGAYEQYF. The CDR3 nucleotides read TGTGCCACCAGCAGAATACTTTCCGCGGGAGCGTACGAGCAGTACTTC.

The chain is built from TRBV18 and TRBJ2-5; the D gene is possibly TRBD2 (5 bases). The V end was cut by 3 bases, the J end by 5 bases, with 16 bases between. Germline V gene data show CDR1 as KGHSH and CDR2 as LQKENI. CDR3 size: 15 residues. The CDR3 loop is CASSPGAKIGETQYF. Written as DNA, the CDR3 is TGTGCCAGCTCACCGGGAGCTAAAATTGGGGAGACCCAGTACTTC.

The V gene is TRBV18, the J gene TRBJ2-2; D perhaps matches TRBD1 (6 bases). CDR1 is KGHSH and CDR2 is LQKENI in the germline V gene. V gave up 3 bases and J gave up 4 bases, with 9 bases separating them. CDR3 length: 14 amino acids. The CDR3 DNA reads TGTGCCAGCTCACCGGGACAAACCACCGGGGAGCTGTTTTTT. Amino acid sequence: CASSPGQTTGELFF.

The V gene is TRBV4-1, the J gene TRBJ2-1; 10 bases line up with TRBD2. Germline V gene data show CDR1 as MGHRA and CDR2 as YSYEKL. The CDR3 length is 18 residues. V gave up 4 bases and J gave up 0 bases; unmatched junction bases: 9. CDR3 nucleotide sequence: TGCGCCAGCAGCCGAGGGCGAGCGGGAGGGCCCTCCTACAATGAGCAGTTCTTC. Amino acid sequence: CASSRGRAGGPSYNEQFF.

The chain uses TRBV18 and TRBJ2-2; 7 bases match TRBD1. Germline V gives CDR1 KGHSH, CDR2 LQKENI. CDR3 length: 17 residues. Trimming took 3 bases from V and 2 from J; bases not matched to a gene: 9. The CDR3 bases are TGTGCCAGCTCACCGCTCACTCGACAGGGAAACACCGGGGAGCTGTTTTTT. Its translation is CASSPLTRQGNTGELFF.

This sequence joins TRBV19 and TRBJ2-1; D possibly corresponds to TRBD1 (6 bases). The V gene lost 8 bases and the J gene lost 3 bases, with 17 bases spanning the gap. Looked up from germline, CDR1 is LNHDA and CDR2 is SQIVND (reference sequence). This CDR3 spans 15 amino acids. DNA for the CDR3: TGTGCCAGTTCTTTCCGGGACACCGGCTACAATGAGCAGTTCTTC. It specifies CASSFRDTGYNEQFF.

The chain combines TRBV21-1 with TRBJ1-4; the table's D gene call, TRBD1, was not cross checked with the DNA. TRBV21-1 is shown as a pseudogene. CDR3 length equals 20 residues. In nucleotides, the CDR3 is TGTGCCAGCAGCAAATGCTCCTGGACAGGGGTCCAGGCAACTAATGAAAAACTGTTTTTT. It specifies CASSKCSWTGVQATNEKLFF.

This chain links TRBV27 with TRBJ1-5; D may be TRBD1 (6 bases). Germline V gene lookup returns CDR1 MNHEY and CDR2 SMNVEV (reference sequence). CDR3 size: 16 residues. V shed 10 bases and J shed 0 bases, with 19 bases lying between them. CDR3 nucleotide sequence: TGTGCCACCAAACCCCAGGGGAATCTTAGCAATCAGCCCCAGCATTTT. This sequence encodes CATKPQGNLSNQPQHF.

This chain uses TRBV5-3 with TRBJ1-1; the match to TRBD1 covers 9 bases. TRBV5-3 is reported as an ORF; its role is uncertain. This CDR3 is 18 amino acids long. Unmatched junction bases numbered 12, after V lost 3 bases and J lost 0 bases. CDR3 nucleotides: TGTGCCAGAAGCTGTCATCGGGACAGGGCTAGCATGAACACTGAAGCTTTCTTT. Translation gives CARSCHRDRASMNTEAFF.

V usage is TRBV5-1 and J usage is TRBJ2-3, with D maybe TRBD2 (5 bases). Germline CDR1 is SGHRS and CDR2 is YFSETQ. V lost 3 bases and J 3 bases, leaving 11 bases between the germline ends. The CDR3 totals 14 residues. The CDR3 bases are TGCGCCAGCAGCTCGGGAAGGACGACAGATACGCAGTATTTT. It codes for CASSSGRTTDTQYF.

This clone was observed once. This sequence joins TRBV10-1 and TRBJ2-3, with a weak D call TRBD1 (6 bases). V was shortened by 5 bases and J by 0 bases, with 12 bases between the two germline ends. There are 15 residues in the CDR3. The germline V gene has CDR1 WNHNN and CDR2 SYGVQD (reference sequence). CDR3 residues: CASSSRGTSTDTQYF. Written as DNA, the CDR3 is TGCGCCAGCAGTTCGCGAGGGACAAGCACAGATACGCAGTATTTT.

The rearrangement uses TRBV30 and TRBJ1-2; D might be TRBD1 (6 bases). Germline CDR1 reads GTSNPN; CDR2 reads SVGIG (reference sequence). The V gene lost 8 bases and the J gene lost 5 bases, with 15 bases spanning the gap. The CDR3 contains 12 residues. The CDR3 loop reads CARFQGKYGYTF. CDR3 nucleotides: TGTGCCCGGTTCCAGGGGAAGTATGGCTACACCTTC. Supplemented by reference TRBV30 and TRBJ1-2, the full variable domain reads SQTIHQWPATLVQPVGSPLSLECTVEGTSNPNLYWYRQAAGRGLQLLFYSVGIGQISSEVPQNLSASRPQDRQFILSSKKLLLSDSGFYLCARFQGKYGYTFGSGTRLTVV.

This sequence joins TRBV15 and TRBJ2-7, with D perhaps matching TRBD2 (5 bases). This CDR3 is built from 15 residues. Trimming left V 2 bases short and J 6 bases short, with 17 bases between. Germline V CDR1 and CDR2: LNHNV, YYDKDF (reference sequence). The CDR3 sequence is CATSRILGSRVEQYF. CDR3 nucleotides: TGTGCCACCAGCAGAATACTGGGATCGAGGGTCGAGCAGTACTTC.

The chain couples TRBV5-1 to TRBJ2-3, with TRBD1 matching 9 bases. The trim removed 2 bases at V and 4 bases at J, leaving 11 bases unmatched. Germline V gene data show CDR1 as SGHRS and CDR2 as YFSETQ. The CDR3 has 17 residues. CDR3 in amino acids: CASSLAVGTGLADTQYF. CDR3 nucleotide sequence: TGCGCCAGCAGCTTAGCCGTTGGGACAGGGCTCGCAGATACGCAGTATTTT.

The gene calls are TRBV4-3 and TRBJ2-1; tentative D call: TRBD1 (5 bases). V dropped 2 bases and J dropped 1 base, with 9 bases sitting between them. Germline V gives CDR1 LGHNA, CDR2 YSLEER. CDR3 length: 15 amino acids. The CDR3 here is CASSQRRQSYNEQFF. In DNA, the CDR3 is TGCGCCAGCAGCCAAAGGCGACAGTCCTACAATGAGCAGTTCTTC.

The chain has TRBV29-1 and TRBJ2-6; the match to TRBD1 covers 9 bases. CDR3 length equals 19 residues. Germline V lookup: CDR1 SQVTM, CDR2 ANQGSEA. V shed 0 bases and J 0 bases; nucleotides not matched to a gene: 9. The CDR3: CSVEDARDRASSGANVLTF. DNA of the CDR3: TGCAGCGTTGAAGACGCTCGGGACAGGGCCAGCTCTGGGGCCAACGTCCTGACTTTC.

This chain links TRBV5-1 with TRBJ1-2, with 11 positions matching TRBD1. The length of the CDR3 is 15 residues. With V trimmed by 4 bases and J by 4 bases, 6 bases remained unmatched. From germline, CDR1 is SGHRS and CDR2 YFSETQ. As DNA, the CDR3 is TGCGCCAGCAGCCCGGCCGGGACAGGGGGCTATGGCTACACCTTC. The encoded protein is CASSPAGTGGYGYTF. Combining the CDR3 with reference TRBV5-1 and TRBJ1-2 gives the whole variable domain KAGVTQTPRYLIKTRGQQVTLSCSPISGHRSVSWYQQTPGQGLQFLFEYFSETQRNKGNFPGRFSGRQFSNSRSEMNVSTLELGDSALYLCASSPAGTGGYGYTFGSGTRLTVV.

The chain couples TRBV30 to TRBJ2-7; D perhaps matches TRBD2 (6 bases). V dropped 2 bases and J dropped 3 bases, with 17 bases sitting between them. The germline V gene has CDR1 GTSNPN and CDR2 SVGIG (reference sequence). The CDR3 is made up of 15 amino acids. CDR3 DNA: TGTGCCTGGAGTCTTCCAAGCCTGGGACTCTACGAGCAGTACTTC. Protein: CAWSLPSLGLYEQYF.